Each of the 4 T cell receptor beta chains below was sequenced from the same sample in a study of CD8+CD57+ T cells in acquired aplastic anemia. According to the study, genomic DNA was the template for TCR beta VDJ and CDR3 profiling. TCRdb used MiXCR to reprocess the reads, holding one entry per CDR3 protein. The sample has just over 400,000 distinct CDR3 sequences, just under 70% seen once. Material for sequencing was sorted CD4+, CD8+, or CD8+CD57+ T cells (not recorded which) from PBMCs. The receptor source for this set is a human donor in good health, serving as a control.

This clonotype was seen only a few times. The chain carries TRBV2 and TRBJ2-5; 9 bases line up with TRBD2. With 9 bases clipped from V and 5 bases from J, the junction kept 4 bases outside the gene matches. CDR3 size: 12 residues. Germline V gives CDR1 SNHLY, CDR2 FYNNEI. CDR3 bases: TGTGCCAGTTCTAGCGGGGAGGAGACCCAGTACTTC. The encoded protein is CASSSGEETQYF.

Concerning this clonotype: A read error may account for a junction end that differs from germline. This chain links TRBV7-4 with TRBJ1-2, with a tentative D call TRBD1 (5 bases). Per germline, CDR1 SGHVT and CDR2 SQSDAQ. The CDR3 length is 16 residues. CDR3 nucleotides: TGTGCCAGCAACCTACTCGAGGCTACTGGGGCCTATGCCTACACCTTC. Translation: CASNLLEATGAYAYTF.

The chain links TRBV7-9 to TRBJ2-5; D is perhaps TRBD1 (5 bases). This CDR3 is built from 15 residues. Between the trimmed V and J ends, which lost 5 bases and 8 bases, there was a span of 21 bases. Germline V CDR1 and CDR2: SEHNR, FQNEAQ (reference sequence). CDR3 region: CASSVPDSRLDTQYF. The CDR3 coding sequence is TGTGCCAGCAGCGTTCCCGACAGTCGGCTAGATACCCAGTACTTC.

About this clonotype itself: The junction departs from germline at one end; a sequencing error may be responsible. This chain joins TRBV7-3 and TRBJ1-1, with 7 bases matching TRBD1. The CDR3 runs to 14 residues. Per germline, CDR1 SGHTA and CDR2 FQGTGA. This chain's CDR3 is CASSLETGHTEALF. CDR3 nucleotides: TGTGCCAGCAGCTTAGAGACAGGGCACACTGAAGCTCTCTTT.